The clone carrying this T cell receptor (beta chain) was picked up a small number of times. One junction end does not reproduce the germline sequence, and a read error may be involved. The data belong to a study of metastatic and nonmetastatic thyroid tumors. Ahead of thyroid surgery, no patient had received treatment of any kind. TCRdb re-called clones from the PCR reads using MiXCR. Among 20,000 to 30,000 clones listed, more than 13% were seen once. Sample: blood. This TCR was recovered from a female donor with papillary thyroid cancer or a benign thyroid nodule (not recorded which). Some clones in this sample may be carry-over from other donors' samples.

The CDR3 reads CAGSGPYDQYF. CDR3 sequence (DNA): TGTGCCGGCAGTGGGCCCTACGATCAGTACTTC. The V gene is TRBV2, the J gene TRBJ2-7, with no clear D. Germline V gene sequence: CDR1 SNHLY, CDR2 FYNNEI. This CDR3 spans 11 amino acids.